These 14 T cell receptor beta chains share one sample of origin, sequenced in a study of blood T cell repertoires in COVID-19. Clones were sequenced by immunoSEQ multiplex PCR, and TCRdb holds only the in-frame ones, with some missing. The sample carries about 170,000 clones, roughly 85% recorded once. Specimen: peripheral blood. The origin of the receptors is a human donor with acute or convalescent COVID-19. The donor label of this sample is uncertain.

In DNA, the CDR3 is TGTGCCAGCAGCTTACCCAACAGGGGGGATAATTCACCCCTCCACTTT. Translated: CASSLPNRGDNSPLHF. The gene calls are TRBV5-4 and TRBJ1-6; 8 bases match TRBD1. The CDR3 covers 16 residues. The germline V gene has CDR1 SGHNT and CDR2 YYREEE (reference sequence). V shed 2 bases and J 5 bases; nucleotides not matched to a gene: 6. Using reference TRBV5-4 and TRBJ1-6 for the parts outside the CDR3, the full variable domain is ETGVTQSPTHLIKTRGQQVTLRCSSQSGHNTVSWYQQALGQGPQFIFQYYREEENGRGNFPPRFSGLQFPNYSSELNVNALELDDSALYLCASSLPNRGDNSPLHFGNGTRLTVT.

The CDR3, as DNA: TGTGCCAGCAGAAAGGGGGCGGCTAATGAAAAACTGTTTTTT. It encodes CASRKGAANEKLFF. This rearrangement joins TRBV27 to TRBJ1-4; TRBD1 matches at 7 bases. V trimming: 6 bases; J trimming: 3 bases; junction bases outside the gene matches: 4. The CDR3 extends over 14 amino acids. Germline-derived CDR1 and CDR2 are MNHEY and SMNVEV (reference sequence).

The V gene is TRBV7-6, the J gene TRBJ2-7; 9 nucleotides align to TRBD2. The germline gives CDR1 SGHVS, CDR2 FNYEAQ. The CDR3 length is 15 residues. Unmatched junction bases numbered 7, after V lost 3 bases and J lost 4 bases. CDR3 nucleotides: TGTGCCAGCAGCTTGGCGGGGGGGCCCGGATACGAGCAGTACTTC. This codes for CASSLAGGPGYEQYF.

This chain connects TRBV7-2 to TRBJ1-5; D remains unclear. CDR1 SGHTA and CDR2 FQGNSA come from the germline V gene. V was trimmed by 6 bases and J by 5 bases, leaving 14 bases between them. CDR3 length equals 14 residues. The CDR3 nucleotides read TGTGCCAGCAGTTTACGGTCAGCGGATCAGCCCCAGCATTTT. This encodes CASSLRSADQPQHF.

This chain connects TRBV4-1 to TRBJ2-2; D perhaps matches TRBD1 (7 bases). The CDR3 totals 20 residues. V was shortened by 2 bases and J by 6 bases, with 28 bases between the two germline ends. Germline assignment: CDR1 MGHRA and CDR2 YSYEKL. CDR3 sequence: CASSQRDLAGGSLYAGELFF. The CDR3 DNA follows: TGCGCCAGCAGCCAAAGGGACCTGGCAGGGGGGTCTCTTTATGCCGGGGAGCTGTTTTTT.

V usage is TRBV27 and J usage is TRBJ2-7, with 8 bases identical to TRBD2. The ends lost 2 bases at V and 3 bases at J; junction bases unmatched: 9. This CDR3 has 16 amino acids. CDR1 and CDR2 from the germline V gene are MNHEY and SMNVEV (reference sequence). In nucleotides, the CDR3 is TGTGCCAGCAGTTTAGGGCCCAGCGGGGGAGTCTACGAGCAGTACTTC. It encodes CASSLGPSGGVYEQYF.

The chain has TRBV2 and TRBJ2-1; 8 bases map to TRBD1. The CDR3 is 13 amino acids. V trimming: 6 bases; J trimming: 7 bases; junction bases outside the gene matches: 5. Per the germline V gene, CDR1 is SNHLY and CDR2 is FYNNEI. The CDR3 DNA sequence: TGTGCCAGCAGCACCACAGGGGGTAATGAGCAGTTCTTC. Translating gives CASSTTGGNEQFF. Full variable domain (missing parts from reference TRBV2 and TRBJ2-1): EPEVTQTPSHQVTQMGQEVILRCVPISNHLYFYWYRQILGQKVEFLVSFYNNEISEKSEIFDDQFSVERPDGSNFTLKIRSTKLEDSAMYFCASSTTGGNEQFFGPGTRLTVL.

The genes are TRBV7-9 and TRBJ1-1; D gene unclear. Germline V CDR1 and CDR2: SEHNR, FQNEAQ (reference sequence). The CDR3 loop spans 14 amino acids. The germline V and J ends were trimmed by 5 bases and 3 bases, with 13 bases remaining between them. Here the CDR3 reads CASSLGGSYTEAFF. CDR3 bases: TGTGCCAGCAGCCTCGGAGGGTCTTACACTGAAGCTTTCTTT.

The chain couples TRBV20-1 to TRBJ2-3, with D maybe TRBD2 (6 bases). Germline V CDR1 and CDR2: DFQATT, SNEGSKA (reference sequence). Trimming removed 6 bases at V and 4 bases at J, with 8 bases between. The CDR3 is made up of 11 amino acids. The DNA for the CDR3 is TGCAGTGCGAGACTAGCAGATACGCAGTATTTT. Protein product: CSARLADTQYF.

This clone was seen only once. The chain combines TRBV5-1 with TRBJ1-1, with a tentative D call TRBD1 (6 bases). CDR3 length: 15 amino acids. CDR1 SGHRS and CDR2 YFSETQ come from the germline V gene. V lost 0 bases and J lost 5, with 14 bases in between. The CDR3 sequence is CASSLGAPGVTEAFF. CDR3 DNA: TGCGCCAGCAGCTTGGGGGCACCAGGGGTGACTGAAGCTTTCTTT. Complete variable domain (other parts from reference TRBV5-1 and TRBJ1-1): KAGVTQTPRYLIKTRGQQVTLSCSPISGHRSVSWYQQTPGQGLQFLFEYFSETQRNKGNFPGRFSGRQFSNSRSEMNVSTLELGDSALYLCASSLGAPGVTEAFFGQGTRLTVV.

The V and J genes are TRBV7-9 and TRBJ1-4; 7 bases map to TRBD1. In germline, CDR1 is SEHNR, CDR2 FQNEAQ (reference sequence). This CDR3 region has 16 residues. V trimming: 3 bases; J trimming: 7 bases; junction bases outside the gene matches: 11. In DNA form, the CDR3 reads TGTGCCAGCAGCTTCGGGGAAGGGACAGCCAGTGAAAAACTGTTTTTT. Translation gives CASSFGEGTASEKLFF.

CDR3 in DNA: TGTGCCAGCAGCCTCGGACAGGGTGGCGAAAAACTGTTTTTT. Protein sequence: CASSLGQGGEKLFF. The genes are TRBV7-2 and TRBJ1-4; 8 nucleotides match TRBD1. Germline V gene lookup returns CDR1 SGHTA and CDR2 FQGNSA. V gave up 5 bases and J gave up 8 bases; unmatched junction bases: 7. The CDR3 sequence is 14 residues long.

This chain uses TRBV30 with TRBJ1-1; the D gene is possibly TRBD1 (5 bases). Germline CDR1 reads GTSNPN; CDR2 reads SVGIG (reference sequence). This CDR3 contains 15 residues. The V gene lost 5 bases and the J gene lost 2 bases, with 18 bases spanning the gap. CDR3 loop: CAWSRWGGVNTEAFF. The CDR3 region has the DNA TGTGCCTGGTCCCGGTGGGGGGGTGTAAACACTGAAGCTTTCTTT.

The J gene is TRBJ1-1, the V gene TRBV7-9; D might be TRBD1 (6 bases). Trimming shortened V by 3 bases and J by 8 bases, and 16 bases separated the two germline ends. The CDR3 spans 14 residues. The germline V gene encodes CDR1 SEHNR and CDR2 FQNEAQ (reference sequence). The CDR3 protein is CASSLAIGQREAFF. The CDR3 nucleotides read TGTGCCAGCAGCTTGGCAATTGGACAGAGAGAAGCTTTCTTT.